This T cell receptor beta chain was captured by sequencing in a study of CD4 T cells in relation to SARS-CoV-2 and coronaviruses. Overall study context: PBMCs were cultured with antigen for roughly 11 days before TCR beta sequencing. Negative control cultures got HIV-1 Nef peptides or no peptide.

Using immunoSEQ multiplex PCR, the repertoire was profiled, and TCRdb retains in-frame clones only, with some absent. The top ten hold around 19% of the sample, which has some 14,000 clones, around 78% seen once. Germline V gene data show CDR1 as KGHSH and CDR2 as LQKENI. The CDR3 totals 12 residues. V lost 2 bases to trimming and J lost 7 bases, with 8 bases between them. Unexposed donor CD4+ T cells date from about 2011-2018, before the COVID-19 pandemic. The cells were cultured for 10 days before CD4+ T cells were isolated. Whole-study results and caveats: Roughly 65% of donors had memory CD4+ clonotypes crossrecognizing SARS-CoV-2 and common cold coronavirus spike.

As to this clone: Its antigen remains unidentified.

Sequenced: CD4+ T cells from PBMCs, cultured in vitro. The sequence came from a human donor in good health. The chain carries TRBV18 and TRBJ1-1; D is perhaps TRBD1 (6 bases). The CDR3 bases are TGTGCCAGCTCACCAACAGGGAATGAAGCTTTCTTT. Translated, it gives CASSPTGNEAFF.